Each of the 22 T cell receptor beta chains below was sequenced from the same sample in a study of OX40 agonist ivuxolimab in advanced cancers. Clones were sequenced by immunoSEQ multiplex PCR, and TCRdb holds only the in-frame ones, with some missing. The profile shows over 60,000 clones, less than 90% of them singletons. Sample: CD4+ or CD8+ T cells sorted from blood, taken in a trial of the OX40 agonist ivuxolimab. Source of these receptors: an adult with an advanced solid tumor such as melanoma, head and neck, liver or kidney cancer.

The chain carries TRBV7-2 and TRBJ1-2, with D possibly being TRBD1 (5 bases). Germline assignment: CDR1 SGHTA and CDR2 FQGNSA. The CDR3 is 13 amino acids. Trimming took off 4 bases at V and 8 bases at J, with 14 bases between the two ends. DNA for the CDR3: TGTGCCAGCAGCTCCTCCGGGACCGCCGGCTACACCTTC. This gives the protein CASSSSGTAGYTF.

The genes are TRBV2 and TRBJ2-5, with D possibly TRBD1 on 5 matching bases. This CDR3 is built from 15 residues. The V gene's germline CDR1 is SNHLY and CDR2 FYNNEI. Trimming removed 3 bases at V and 5 bases at J, with 16 bases between. The CDR3 sequence is CASSDQGGVRETQYF. CDR3 sequence (DNA): TGTGCCAGCAGTGACCAGGGTGGGGTTCGGGAGACCCAGTACTTC.

The chain couples TRBV29-1 to TRBJ1-5, with TRBD1 identical over 9 bases. The CDR3 loop spans 13 amino acids. CDR1 and CDR2 from the germline V gene are SQVTM and ANQGSEA. Trimming at V came to 6 bases and at J to 4 bases, leaving 4 bases not matched to a gene. Written as DNA, the CDR3 is TGCAGCGTCGGGGACAGGGTTAATCAGCCCCAGCATTTT. Translated: CSVGDRVNQPQHF.

V gene TRBV7-9 combines with J gene TRBJ1-4; no clear D gene. Trimming pared 0 bases from V and 3 bases from J, leaving 11 bases between. Germline assignment: CDR1 SEHNR and CDR2 FQNEAQ (reference sequence). This CDR3 is built from 16 residues. The CDR3 DNA reads as TGTGCCAGCAGCTTAGCTGGTCAGGCTTCTAATGAAAAACTGTTTTTT. This codes for CASSLAGQASNEKLFF.

This clone came up once. The CDR3 sequence is CASSRQENQPQHF. CDR3 nucleotides: TGTGCCAGCAGCCGACAGGAGAATCAGCCCCAGCATTTT. The V and J genes are TRBV7-9 and TRBJ1-5, with D possibly being TRBD1 (6 bases). V lost 5 bases and J lost 4, with 9 bases in between. CDR1 and CDR2 (germline): SEHNR, FQNEAQ (reference sequence). This CDR3 region has 13 residues. The full variable domain, rest sourced from reference TRBV7-9 and TRBJ1-5, is DTGVSQNPRHKITKRGQNVTFRCDPISEHNRLYWYRQTLGQGPEFLTYFQNEAQLEKSRLLSDRFSAERPKGSFSTLEIQRTEQGDSAMYLCASSRQENQPQHFGDGTRLSIL.

This clone appeared a few times. The genes are TRBV28 and TRBJ1-2, with D perhaps TRBD1 (6 bases). The CDR3 contains 15 residues. CDR1 and CDR2 from the germline V gene are MDHEN and SYDVKM. V dropped 2 bases and J dropped 4 bases, with 14 bases sitting between them. The CDR3 here is CASSLDTRGAYGYTF. The CDR3 region has the DNA TGTGCCAGCAGTTTAGATACCAGGGGAGCCTATGGCTACACCTTC.

To note about this clone: The junction departs from the called germline gene at one end, perhaps through a read error. The rearrangement links TRBV5-4 to TRBJ1-1; maybe TRBD1 (5 bases). Germline assignment: CDR1 SGHNT and CDR2 YYREEE (reference sequence). The CDR3 loop spans 16 amino acids. The CDR3 bases are TGTGCCAGCAGTTTGGGGACCCGGACTTCTCAAGCTGAAGCTTTCTTT. Protein sequence: CASSLGTRTSQAEAFF.

The chain uses TRBV10-3 and TRBJ1-6, with TRBD1 identical over 8 bases. The CDR3 length is 16 residues. The germline CDR1 and CDR2 sequences are ENHRY and SYGVKD. The trim removed 3 bases at V and 13 bases at J, leaving 14 bases unmatched. The CDR3 sequence is CAISDSGRGRIVPLHF. In nucleotides, the CDR3 is TGTGCCATCAGTGACTCCGGCAGGGGGCGCATCGTTCCCCTCCACTTT.

This CDR3 reads CASSLGLTSNTGELFF. As DNA, the CDR3 is TGTGCCAGCAGCCTAGGACTAACCTCGAACACCGGGGAGCTGTTTTTT. V is TRBV5-6 and J is TRBJ2-2; D is perhaps TRBD2 (6 bases). V lost 4 bases and J lost 0, with 13 bases in between. This CDR3 contains 16 residues. CDR1 is SGHDT, CDR2 YYEEEE, per germline.

This chain uses TRBV6-5 with TRBJ1-4, with TRBD1 matching 9 bases. Germline V lookup: CDR1 MNHEY, CDR2 SVGAGI. V shed 2 bases, J shed 6 bases, and the junction held 7 bases outside the gene matches. CDR3 size: 16 residues. CDR3 in amino acids: CASSYQGRTGDEKLFF. CDR3 sequence (DNA): TGTGCCAGCAGTTACCAAGGGAGGACAGGGGATGAAAAACTGTTTTTT.

This clone was detected only once. The chain employs TRBV7-3 and TRBJ2-1; 10 bases line up with TRBD1. J gave up 3 bases and V 8 bases, and 4 bases lay outside the gene matches. Germline V lookup: CDR1 SGHTA, CDR2 FQGTGA. The CDR3 loop spans 14 amino acids. CDR3 bases: TGTGCCAGCTCGGGGACAGGGGACTACAATGAGCAGTTCTTC. It is translated as CASSGTGDYNEQFF.

The genes are TRBV5-6 and TRBJ1-2; D uncertain. This CDR3 contains 14 residues. Germline CDR1 reads SGHDT; CDR2 reads YYEEEE. V gave up 0 bases and J gave up 2 bases, with 8 bases separating them. Here the CDR3 reads CASSLENRNYGYTF. CDR3 coding DNA: TGTGCCAGCAGCTTGGAAAACAGAAACTATGGCTACACCTTC.

The genes are TRBV7-9 and TRBJ2-4; TRBD1 matches at 7 bases. CDR3 length: 11 amino acids. V gave up 2 bases and J gave up 15 bases; unmatched junction bases: 4. Germline CDR1 is SEHNR and CDR2 is FQNEAQ (reference sequence). DNA of the CDR3: TGTGCCAGCAGCTTATGGGACAGATGGTACTTC. Its translation: CASSLWDRWYF. The full variable domain, in which reference TRBV7-9 and TRBJ2-4 provide the parts outside the CDR3, is DTGVSQNPRHKITKRGQNVTFRCDPISEHNRLYWYRQTLGQGPEFLTYFQNEAQLEKSRLLSDRFSAERPKGSFSTLEIQRTEQGDSAMYLCASSLWDRWYFGAGTRLSVL.

V and J are TRBV5-5 and TRBJ1-3, with a tentative D call TRBD1 (6 bases). CDR1 is SGHKS and CDR2 is YYEKEE in the germline V gene (reference sequence). CDR3 length equals 16 residues. V was cut by 0 bases and J by 0 bases, with 10 bases left in between. The CDR3 protein is CASSLASGVSGNTIYF. The CDR3 DNA reads TGTGCCAGCAGCTTGGCCTCAGGGGTCTCTGGAAACACCATATATTTT.

The rearrangement joins TRBV4-1 to TRBJ2-3, with 7 bases identical to TRBD2. The CDR3 has 17 amino acids. Germline CDR1 MGHRA, CDR2 YSYEKL. Germline trimming cut 1 base from V and 5 bases from J; bases unmatched to any gene: 12. CDR3 DNA: TGCGCCAGCAGCCAAGCCCCAGGTGGGGGAGGGTTAGATACGCAGTATTTT. It encodes CASSQAPGGGGLDTQYF.

J is TRBJ2-2 and V is TRBV30; D may be TRBD2 (6 bases). The V end lost 5 bases, the J end lost 4 bases, and 17 bases lay between the germline ends. The CDR3 runs to 15 residues. The germline gives CDR1 GTSNPN, CDR2 SVGIG (reference sequence). This chain's CDR3 is CAWGGSAGPTGELFF. The CDR3 DNA reads as TGTGCCTGGGGGGGGTCGGCAGGTCCCACCGGGGAGCTGTTTTTT.

The rearrangement joins TRBV4-3 to TRBJ1-1; 8 bases agree with TRBD1. The CDR3 covers 15 residues. CDR1 and CDR2 (germline): LGHNA, YSLEER. J gave up 7 bases and V 4 bases, and 11 bases lay outside the gene matches. The CDR3 nucleotides read TGCGCCAGCAGCCCAGGCGTCAGGGGGCATAGTGAAGCTTTCTTT. Protein product: CASSPGVRGHSEAFF.

This clone is a singleton in its sample. The chain links TRBV7-3 to TRBJ2-1; tentatively, D is TRBD2 (5 bases). The CDR3 sequence is 15 residues long. The V and J ends lost 5 bases and 8 bases respectively, with 19 bases between them. CDR1 is SGHTA, CDR2 FQGTGA, per germline. The CDR3 protein is CASSEGTLKEDEQFF. CDR3 nucleotide sequence: TGTGCCAGCAGCGAGGGTACACTAAAGGAGGATGAGCAGTTCTTC. The entire variable domain, with the rest obtained from reference TRBV7-3 and TRBJ2-1, is as follows: GAGVSQTPSNKVTEKGKYVELRCDPISGHTALYWYRQSLGQGPEFLIYFQGTGAADDSGLPNDRFFAVRPEGSVSTLKIQRTERGDSAVYLCASSEGTLKEDEQFFGPGTRLTVL.

This clone appeared once. The chain uses TRBV5-6 and TRBJ1-2; D unclear. This CDR3 is 14 amino acids long. Germline loops: CDR1 SGHDT, CDR2 YYEEEE. The germline V and J ends were trimmed by 0 bases and 8 bases, with 14 bases remaining between them. The CDR3 is CASSLGSRERGYTF. CDR3 nucleotide sequence: TGTGCCAGCAGCTTGGGGAGTAGGGAGAGAGGCTACACCTTC.

The genes are TRBV7-9 and TRBJ1-1, with TRBD1 identical over 8 bases. Per the germline V gene, CDR1 is SEHNR and CDR2 is FQNEAQ (reference sequence). With V trimmed by 9 bases and J by 0 bases, 6 bases remained unmatched. The CDR3 has 14 amino acids. CDR3 bases: TGTGCCAGTTTTTCGACAGGGGTGAACACTGAAGCTTTCTTT. It is translated as CASFSTGVNTEAFF.

The rearrangement uses TRBV10-3 and TRBJ1-2, with no clear D. V gave up 6 bases and J gave up 1 base, with 12 bases separating them. Germline V gives CDR1 ENHRY, CDR2 SYGVKD. The CDR3 loop spans 14 amino acids. CDR3 bases: TGTGCCATCAGCCCCGATGCGGATAACTATGGCTACACCTTC. This gives the protein CAISPDADNYGYTF.

This sequence joins TRBV5-4 and TRBJ1-1, with 9 bases matching TRBD1. The CDR3 is 15 amino acids. Losses at the gene ends were 2 bases for V and 1 base for J; bases not matched to a gene: 3. The V gene's germline CDR1 is SGHNT and CDR2 YYREEE (reference sequence). The CDR3 bases are TGTGCCAGCAGCTTTTGGGGACAGGGGAACACTGAAGCTTTCTTT. Its protein is CASSFWGQGNTEAFF.